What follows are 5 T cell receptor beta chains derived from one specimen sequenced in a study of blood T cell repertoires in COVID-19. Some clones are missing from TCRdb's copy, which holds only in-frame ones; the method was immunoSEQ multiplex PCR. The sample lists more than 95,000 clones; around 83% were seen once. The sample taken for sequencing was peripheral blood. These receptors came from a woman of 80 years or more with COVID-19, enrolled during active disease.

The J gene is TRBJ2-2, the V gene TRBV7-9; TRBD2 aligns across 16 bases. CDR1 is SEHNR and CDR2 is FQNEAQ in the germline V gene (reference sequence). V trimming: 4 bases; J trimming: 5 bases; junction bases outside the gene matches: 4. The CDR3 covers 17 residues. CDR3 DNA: TGTGCCAGCAGCTCGGGACTAGCGGGAGGGCCGACCGGGGAGCTGTTTTTT. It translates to CASSSGLAGGPTGELFF.

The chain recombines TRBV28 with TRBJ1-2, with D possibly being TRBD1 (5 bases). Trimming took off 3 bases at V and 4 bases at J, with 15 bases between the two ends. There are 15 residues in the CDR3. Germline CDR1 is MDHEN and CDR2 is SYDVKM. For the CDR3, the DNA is TGTGCCAGCAGTTTGGGGTCTGACAGAACCTATGGCTACACCTTC. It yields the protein CASSLGSDRTYGYTF.

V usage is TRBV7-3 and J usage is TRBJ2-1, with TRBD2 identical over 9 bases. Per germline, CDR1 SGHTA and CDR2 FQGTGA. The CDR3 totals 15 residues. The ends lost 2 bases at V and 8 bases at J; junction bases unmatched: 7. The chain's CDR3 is CASSLSGGRAHEQFF. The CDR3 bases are TGTGCCAGCAGCTTATCTGGCGGGAGGGCCCATGAGCAGTTCTTC.

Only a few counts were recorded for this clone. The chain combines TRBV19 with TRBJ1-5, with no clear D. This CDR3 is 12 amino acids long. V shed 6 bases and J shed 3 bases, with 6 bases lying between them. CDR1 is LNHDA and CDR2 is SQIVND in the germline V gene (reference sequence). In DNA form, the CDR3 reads TGTGCCAGTAGCCAGATCAATCAGCCCCAGCATTTT. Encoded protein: CASSQINQPQHF. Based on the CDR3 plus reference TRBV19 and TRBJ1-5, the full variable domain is DGGITQSPKYLFRKEGQNVTLSCEQNLNHDAMYWYRQDPGQGLRLIYYSQIVNDFQKGDIAEGYSVSREKKESFPLTVTSAQKNPTAFYLCASSQINQPQHFGDGTRLSIL.

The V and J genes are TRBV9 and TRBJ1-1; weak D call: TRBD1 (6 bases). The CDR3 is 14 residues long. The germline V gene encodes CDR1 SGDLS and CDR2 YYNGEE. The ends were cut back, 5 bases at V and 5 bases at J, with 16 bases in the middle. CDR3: CASRPAIQGTEAFF. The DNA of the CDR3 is TGTGCCAGCAGGCCCGCCATACAGGGAACTGAAGCTTTCTTT.